These T cell receptor beta chains were read from a single sample in a study of molecular identifiers for immune sequencing clone quantification. One entry per CDR3 protein results from TCRdb running MiXCR on the PCR reads. Found here are approximately 20,000 distinct CDR3 sequences, about 20% of them singletons; the top ten hold approximately 6.8%. Sequencing was done on a sample of naive CD8+ T cells from blood, with Jurkat cell RNA spiked in. Receptor source: a human donor in good health. Some libraries in this study had Jurkat cell RNA spiked in. CDR3s include the opening cysteine and the closing phenylalanine or tryptophan.

J gene | V gene | CDR3 protein
TRBJ2-1 | TRBV13 | CASRPKREAFNEQFF
TRBJ2-7 | TRBV10-2 | CASSAGLAGVYEQYF
TRBJ1-4 | TRBV15 | CATSSPAAPTNEKLFF
TRBJ2-1 | TRBV5-6 | CASSPTGVDEQFF
TRBJ1-2 | TRBV29-1 | CSVAPRTNYGYTF
TRBJ2-7 | TRBV11-2 | CASSLDRVGGAAYEQYF
TRBJ2-1 | TRBV11-2 | CASSLEPNLSGRPPSYNEQFF
TRBJ2-1 | TRBV4-2 | CASSQDLSGSRDEQFF
TRBJ2-2 | TRBV24-1 | CATSDRDSDYTGELFF
TRBJ1-5 | TRBV7-9 | CASSSPGTPNQPQHF
TRBJ2-7 | TRBV7-6 | CASSDRGTPGYEQYF
TRBJ2-1 | TRBV19 | CASSMGGNEQFF
TRBJ2-2 | TRBV2 | CASRAGGSGELFF
TRBJ2-5 | TRBV20-1 | CSAREGPRAWETQYF
TRBJ2-7 | TRBV19 | CASSIFGTESYEQYF
TRBJ2-7 | TRBV16 | CASNPTGFQYEQYF
TRBJ2-1 | TRBV7-9 | CASSSLAGPRDEQFF
TRBJ2-3 | TRBV5-5 | CASSLPGGSGDTQYF
TRBJ1-5 | TRBV5-1 | CASSGPGTPQHF
TRBJ1-5 | TRBV5-6 | CASSRGYSNQPQHF
TRBJ1-4 | TRBV4-2 | CASSQDNEKLFF
TRBJ1-3 | TRBV7-6 | CASSAGTGLTGNTIYF
TRBJ2-7 | TRBV28 | CASRTPGDGSYEQYF
TRBJ2-5 | TRBV12-3/TRBV12-4 | CASRTGWTQYF
TRBJ1-5 | TRBV13 | CASSSNVGPQHF
TRBJ2-7 | TRBV7-9 | CASSTGQGGHF
TRBJ2-2 | TRBV5-6 | CASSLGLADGELFF
TRBJ2-2 | TRBV7-7 | CASSLVLLAGGPITGELFF
TRBJ2-1 | TRBV13 | CASSLVGDRGNEQFF